These 10 T cell receptor beta chains share one sample of origin, sequenced in a study of cytomegalovirus exposure and HLA in healthy donors. The PCR was carried out with 60 Vbeta primers and 13 Jbeta primers. Sequencing was performed with immunoSEQ multiplex PCR; in TCRdb, only in-frame clones are kept and a portion is missing. The profile covers about 140,000 clones, with 70% to 85% appearing a single time and around 4.3% taken by the ten largest. Sequenced input: PBMCs. Every receptor here comes from a man aged 35 to 55 in good health and CMV-seropositive.

DNA for the CDR3: TGCGCCAGCACCAAAGCGGGAGGGCCAGGATACAATGAGCAGTTCTTC. Its translation: CASTKAGGPGYNEQFF. The chain combines TRBV5-1 with TRBJ2-1, with 10 bases aligning to TRBD2. The CDR3 consists of 16 residues. J gave up 4 bases and V 6 bases, and 10 bases lay outside the gene matches. The germline V gene encodes CDR1 SGHRS and CDR2 YFSETQ.

The chain recombines TRBV30 with TRBJ1-4, with D possibly matching TRBD1 (5 bases). V lost 0 bases to trimming and J lost 7 bases, with 12 bases between them. Germline V gene data show CDR1 as GTSNPN and CDR2 as SVGIG (reference sequence). This CDR3 has 14 amino acids. CDR3 loop: CAWSVGGEGEKLFF. As DNA, the CDR3 is TGTGCCTGGAGTGTAGGAGGGGAAGGTGAAAAACTGTTTTTT.

The chain uses TRBV6-5 and TRBJ2-7, with D uncertain. V was trimmed by 3 bases and J by 0 bases, leaving 12 bases between them. Germline V lookup: CDR1 MNHEY, CDR2 SVGAGI. CDR3 size: 15 residues. The CDR3 loop is CASSYVPASSYEQYF. DNA for the CDR3: TGTGCCAGCAGTTATGTTCCCGCGAGCTCCTACGAGCAGTACTTC.

The gene calls are TRBV27 and TRBJ2-1; D perhaps matches TRBD1 (5 bases). The CDR3 contains 15 residues. Trimming left V 7 bases short and J 3 bases short, with 16 bases between. CDR1 is MNHEY, CDR2 SMNVEV, per germline (reference sequence). The CDR3 DNA reads TGTGCCAGCACCCCCGACAGCCTAGTCTACAATGAGCAGTTCTTC. As protein: CASTPDSLVYNEQFF.

This clone has a handful of counts. The chain has TRBV6-5 and TRBJ1-1, with unresolved D. Trimming stripped 0 bases from V and 0 bases from J, with 11 bases between. The CDR3 has 16 residues. CDR1 and CDR2 (germline): MNHEY, SVGAGI. This chain's CDR3 is CASSYSAGLMNTEAFF. CDR3 nucleotides: TGTGCCAGCAGTTACTCGGCGGGCCTCATGAACACTGAAGCTTTCTTT.

The genes are TRBV7-2 and TRBJ1-2; the match to TRBD1 covers 7 bases. V gave up 3 bases and J gave up 4 bases; unmatched junction bases: 11. Germline loops: CDR1 SGHTA, CDR2 FQGNSA. CDR3 length: 16 amino acids. CDR3 amino acids: CASSFDRAVSVYGYTF. The CDR3 nucleotides are TGTGCCAGCAGCTTCGACAGGGCCGTCTCTGTCTATGGCTACACCTTC.

As concerns this clone: At one end the junction does not follow the germline gene, possibly because of a read error. V is TRBV7-7 and J is TRBJ2-5, with D possibly matching TRBD2 (6 bases). The CDR3 extends over 14 amino acids. The germline CDR1 and CDR2 sequences are SSHAT and FNYEAQ (reference sequence). CDR3 DNA: TGTGCTAGCAGCTCCCCCGGGAGTGGGGAGACCCAGTACTTC. This encodes CASSSPGSGETQYF.

This rearrangement joins TRBV19 to TRBJ2-5; 8 bases are a match to TRBD2. With 5 bases clipped from V and 2 bases from J, the junction kept 4 bases outside the gene matches. CDR1 and CDR2 from the germline V gene are LNHDA and SQIVND (reference sequence). The CDR3 spans 14 residues. The CDR3 DNA is TGTGCCAGTAGTGTAGCGGGGAATCAAGAGACCCAGTACTTC. It encodes CASSVAGNQETQYF.

This clone was seen more than once but under ten times. The genes are TRBV7-2 and TRBJ2-1; 8 positions agree with TRBD2. CDR1 is SGHTA, CDR2 FQGNSA, per germline. This CDR3 spans 16 amino acids. J lost 0 bases, V lost 8 bases, and 9 bases had no gene match. CDR3 DNA: TGTGCCAGCGGCCAAGCTGCGGGAGGCTCCTACAATGAGCAGTTCTTC. Encoded protein: CASGQAAGGSYNEQFF. The full variable domain, in which reference TRBV7-2 and TRBJ2-1 provide the parts outside the CDR3, is GAGVSQSPSNKVTEKGKDVELRCDPISGHTALYWYRQSLGQGLEFLIYFQGNSAPDKSGLPSDRFSAERTGGSVSTLTIQRTQQEDSAVYLCASGQAAGGSYNEQFFGPGTRLTVL.

This chain connects TRBV11-3 to TRBJ1-1; D is unresolved. The germline gives CDR1 SGHNT, CDR2 YENEEA. This CDR3 is 13 amino acids long. The V and J ends lost 3 bases and 1 base respectively, with 6 bases between them. CDR3 in amino acids: CASSFAGNTEAFF. CDR3 nucleotides: TGTGCCAGCAGCTTTGCGGGGAACACTGAAGCTTTCTTT.